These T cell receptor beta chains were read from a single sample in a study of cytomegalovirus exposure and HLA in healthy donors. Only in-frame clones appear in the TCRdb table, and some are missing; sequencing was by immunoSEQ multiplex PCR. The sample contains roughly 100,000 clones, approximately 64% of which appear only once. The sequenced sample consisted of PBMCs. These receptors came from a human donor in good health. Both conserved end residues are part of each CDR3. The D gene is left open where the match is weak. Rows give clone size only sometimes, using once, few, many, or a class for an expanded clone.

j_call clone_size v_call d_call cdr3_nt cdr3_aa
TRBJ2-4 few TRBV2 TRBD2 TGTGCCAGCAGTGTGCTAGCGGGAGTTCAAAACATTCAGTACTTC CASSVLAGVQNIQYF
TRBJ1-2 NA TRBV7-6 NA TGTGCCAGCAGCCCGCGACTGCCCCCTGGCTACACCTTC CASSPRLPPGYTF
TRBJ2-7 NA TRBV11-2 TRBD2 TGTGCCAGCTGCTTGGGACTAGCGGGGTACGAGCAGTACTTC CASCLGLAGYEQYF
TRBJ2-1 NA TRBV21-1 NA TGTGCCAGCAGCAAAGCGCTAGCGGGATTTCATGAGCAGTTCTTC CASSKALAGFHEQFF
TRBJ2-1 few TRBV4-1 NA TGCGCCAGCAGCCAAGGGGGCTCGTACAATGAGCAGTTCTTC CASSQGGSYNEQFF
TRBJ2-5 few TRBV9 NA TGTGCCAGCAGCGTGATGCAGGGTATCACGGAGACCCAGTACTTC CASSVMQGITETQYF
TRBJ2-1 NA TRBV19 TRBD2 TGTGCCAGTCGCAGCGGGAGCAACAATGAGCAGTTCTTC CASRSGSNNEQFF
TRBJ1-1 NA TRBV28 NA TGTGCCAGCAGTAGTCACGGAGGGATGAACACTGAAGCTTTCTTT CASSSHGGMNTEAFF
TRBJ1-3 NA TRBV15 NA TGTGCCACCAGCTCTTACACGTCTGGAAACACCATATATTTT CATSSYTSGNTIYF
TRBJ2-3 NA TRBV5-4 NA TGTGCCAGCAGCCTGCTGGGGAGGAACACAGATACGCAGTATTTT CASSLLGRNTDTQYF
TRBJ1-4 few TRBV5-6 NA TGTGCCAGCAGCTTGTCACAGCCAAATGAAAAACTGTTTTTT CASSLSQPNEKLFF
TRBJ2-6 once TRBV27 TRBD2 TGTGCCAGCAAAAGACTAGCGGGAGTCCTCTCTGGGGCCAACGTCCTGACTTTC CASKRLAGVLSGANVLTF
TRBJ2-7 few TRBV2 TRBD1 TGTGCCAGCAGCCGGGACAGGGGGTACGAGCAGTACTTC CASSRDRGYEQYF
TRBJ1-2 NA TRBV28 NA TGTGCCAGCAGCTCGCCTCAGGGCCGCGGCTATGGCTACACCTTC CASSSPQGRGYGYTF
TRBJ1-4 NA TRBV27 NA TGTGCCAGCAGCCTACGGGGGTCAACTAATGAAAAACTGTTTTTT CASSLRGSTNEKLFF
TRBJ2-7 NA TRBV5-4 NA TGTGCCAGCAGCTTGGTTCTAGCTTCCGAGCAGTACTTC CASSLVLASEQYF
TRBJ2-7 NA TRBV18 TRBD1 TGTGCCAGCTCACCAGGGACAGGCGGCGAGCAGTACTTC CASSPGTGGEQYF
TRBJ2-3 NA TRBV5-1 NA TGCGCCAGCACCGAGAAAATAAACACAGATACGCAGTATTTT CASTEKINTDTQYF
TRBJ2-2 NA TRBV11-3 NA TGTGCCAGCAGTCCCGGGACTTTGAACACCGGGGAGCTGTTTTTT CASSPGTLNTGELFF
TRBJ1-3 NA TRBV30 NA TGTGCCTGGAGTACCGGTAGCTCTGGAAACACCATATATTTT CAWSTGSSGNTIYF
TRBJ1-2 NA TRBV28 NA TGTGCCAGCAGTCACCGAGGGCCCTTGAACTATGGCTACACCTTC CASSHRGPLNYGYTF
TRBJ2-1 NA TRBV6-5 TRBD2 TGTGCCAGCACTCCGGCTAGCGGCTACAATGAGCAGTTCTTC CASTPASGYNEQFF
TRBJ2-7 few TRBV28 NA TGTGCCAGCAGTTTATTACTAGCTAGCTACGAGCAGTACTTC CASSLLLASYEQYF
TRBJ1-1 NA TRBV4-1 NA TGCGCCAGCAGCCAAGGGCCGGGGATGACTGAAGCTTTCTTT CASSQGPGMTEAFF
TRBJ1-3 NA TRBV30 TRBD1 TGTGCCTGGAGCCACACCGGGACAGGGGGATGGATATATTTT CAWSHTGTGGWIYF
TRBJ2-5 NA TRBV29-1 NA TGCAGCGTTTGGACTGCCAAAGAGACCCAGTACTTC CSVWTAKETQYF
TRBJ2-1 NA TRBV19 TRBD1 TGTGCCAGTAAACGTCGGGACAGGGCATACAATGAGCAGTTCTTC CASKRRDRAYNEQFF
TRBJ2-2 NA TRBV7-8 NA TGTGCCAGCAGCATAGGCCGGGGCAGGGGCACCGGGGAGCTGTTTTTT CASSIGRGRGTGELFF